This T cell receptor beta chain was documented in a study of technical replicates of blood from several donors. Trimming removed 1 base from V and 3 bases from J; junction bases left unmatched: 6. CDR1 and CDR2 from the germline V gene are LGHNA and YNFKEQ. The CDR3 is 16 residues long. TCRdb's copy holds only in-frame clones and misses some; the assay was immunoSEQ multiplex PCR. Among more than 75,000 clones, 90% to 96% were seen once, and the ten largest hold 0.36%. This sequence originates from a human donor in good health. V gene TRBV4-2 combines with J gene TRBJ2-5; TRBD2 aligns across 9 bases. The material sequenced was T cells isolated from PBMCs. The CDR3 loop is CASSQGWTSVKETQYF. The DNA of the CDR3 is TGTGCCAGCAGCCAAGGATGGACTAGCGTTAAAGAGACCCAGTACTTC.